This TCR beta chain was retrieved from a study of T cells in Graves' hyperthyroidism and ophthalmopathy. Findings and limits, study-wide: Within blood appeared most thyroid clonotypes that had expanded above 0.001. Ophthalmopathy onset followed model prediction by a median approximately 7 months. Separating ophthalmopathy from stable hyperthyroidism was achieved by a 13 V-J model.

Amplified regions were TCR beta CDR3 sequences from RNA transcripts. HTBI primers were employed in a first-round RT-PCR of the TCR CDR3. TCRdb re-analysed the multiplex PCR reads in MiXCR, keeping a single row per CDR3 protein. The table records about 640,000 distinct CDR3 sequences, more than 20% of them present only once. A roughly 10 ml volume of fresh peripheral blood provided the PBMCs. Details on this clonotype: Its antigen remains unidentified.

Input material: blood. This clonotype originated in a man aged 25 to 40 with Graves' ophthalmopathy.

CDR3 protein: CASSHVQVKLDMYIQYF. DNA for the CDR3: TGCGCCAGCAGCCATGTACAGGTGAAGCTGGATATGTACATTCAGTACTTC. The rearrangement joins TRBV4-1 to TRBJ2-4; D is perhaps TRBD1 (5 bases). The CDR3 is 17 residues long. Germline V gene sequence: CDR1 MGHRA, CDR2 YSYEKL. V was pared by 3 bases and J by 8 bases, with 23 bases between.